The present TCR beta chain was sequenced within a study of cytomegalovirus exposure and HLA in healthy donors. Study-level background: HLA-typed donors were the source of approximately 80 million unique TCRs, which an early data release held. The study's findings and limits: The authors later linked a missense DCLRE1C variant to TCR beta V- and J-gene trimming.

Germline assignment: CDR1 SGHDT and CDR2 YYEEEE. The CDR3 extends over 14 amino acids. J lost 14 bases, V lost 4 bases, and 16 bases had no gene match. The donors (healthy individuals) were bone marrow donors. Of note for this clone: What it binds is not known.

60 Vbeta and 13 Jbeta primers were used in PCR. Authors' data handling: Later, 80 million or so unique TCR beta chains were counted in an analysis, and about 10 million of them were shared. Generated by immunoSEQ multiplex PCR, the TCRdb table keeps only in-frame clones and is missing some. For V, J and clone size, that table is used; D and trimming come from the DNA. The repertoire holds over 110,000 clones, more than 75% seen once, with 5% to 7.5% in the top ten. The clonotype originates from a woman aged 35 to 49 in good health and CMV-seropositive. Specimen: PBMCs. The chain recombines TRBV5-6 with TRBJ2-5; 8 bases are a match to TRBD1. The CDR3 sequence: CASSAGQAGHKAYF. As DNA, the CDR3 is TGTGCCAGCAGCGCGGGACAGGCCGGCCACAAGGCATACTTC.